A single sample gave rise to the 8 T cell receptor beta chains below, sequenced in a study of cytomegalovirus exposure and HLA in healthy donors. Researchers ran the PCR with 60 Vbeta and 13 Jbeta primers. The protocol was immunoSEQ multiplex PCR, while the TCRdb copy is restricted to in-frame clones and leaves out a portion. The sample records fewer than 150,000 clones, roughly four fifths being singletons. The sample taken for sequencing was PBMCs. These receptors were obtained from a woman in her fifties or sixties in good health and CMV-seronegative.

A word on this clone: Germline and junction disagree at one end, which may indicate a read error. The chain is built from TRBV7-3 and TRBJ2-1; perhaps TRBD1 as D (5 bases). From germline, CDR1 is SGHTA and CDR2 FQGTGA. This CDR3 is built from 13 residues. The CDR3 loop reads CAGSLTGAREQFF. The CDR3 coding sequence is TGTGCCGGCAGCTTAACAGGAGCGAGGGAGCAGTTCTTC.

The CDR3 DNA sequence: TGTGCCAGCAGTCCGGGACAGGGCAATGAAAAACTGTTTTTT. Translation: CASSPGQGNEKLFF. The V gene is TRBV6-6, the J gene TRBJ1-4, with 9 bases lining up with TRBD1. V lost 5 bases and J lost 5; bases outside the gene matches: 3. Per the germline V gene, CDR1 is MNHNY and CDR2 is SVGAGI (reference sequence). CDR3 size: 14 residues.

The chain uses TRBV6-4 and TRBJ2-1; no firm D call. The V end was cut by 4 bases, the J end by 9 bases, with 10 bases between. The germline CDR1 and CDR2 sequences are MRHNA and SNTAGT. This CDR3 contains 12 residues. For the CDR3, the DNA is TGTGCCAGCAGTGCTCTTAACGGTGAGCAGTTCTTC. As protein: CASSALNGEQFF.

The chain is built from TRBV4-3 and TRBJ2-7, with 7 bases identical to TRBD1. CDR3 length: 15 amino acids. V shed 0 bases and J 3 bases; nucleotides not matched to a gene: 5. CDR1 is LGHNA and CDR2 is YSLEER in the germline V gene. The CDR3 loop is CASSQDRGQYYEQYF. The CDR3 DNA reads TGCGCCAGCAGCCAAGATAGGGGACAGTACTACGAGCAGTACTTC.

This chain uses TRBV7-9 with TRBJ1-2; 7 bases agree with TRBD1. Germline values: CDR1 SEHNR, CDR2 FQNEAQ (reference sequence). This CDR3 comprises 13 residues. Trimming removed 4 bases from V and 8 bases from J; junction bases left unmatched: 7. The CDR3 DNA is TGTGCCAGCAGCTACCTGCAGGGGGACGGCTACACCTTC. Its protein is CASSYLQGDGYTF.

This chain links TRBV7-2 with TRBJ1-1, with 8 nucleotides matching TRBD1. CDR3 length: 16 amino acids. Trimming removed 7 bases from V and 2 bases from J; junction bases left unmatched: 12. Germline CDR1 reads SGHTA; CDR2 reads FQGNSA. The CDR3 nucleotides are TGTGCCAGCACCGAACTTTGGACAGGGCTAAACACTGAAGCTTTCTTT. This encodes CASTELWTGLNTEAFF. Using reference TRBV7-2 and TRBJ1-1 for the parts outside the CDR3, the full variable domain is GAGVSQSPSNKVTEKGKDVELRCDPISGHTALYWYRQSLGQGLEFLIYFQGNSAPDKSGLPSDRFSAERTGGSVSTLTIQRTQQEDSAVYLCASTELWTGLNTEAFFGQGTRLTVV.

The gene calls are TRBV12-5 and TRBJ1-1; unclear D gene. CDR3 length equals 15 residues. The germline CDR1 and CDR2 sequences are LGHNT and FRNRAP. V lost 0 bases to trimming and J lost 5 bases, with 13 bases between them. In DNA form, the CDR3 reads TGTGCTAGTGGTTTGGTTGGCGGACGAGGGACTGAAGCTTTCTTT. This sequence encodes CASGLVGGRGTEAFF.

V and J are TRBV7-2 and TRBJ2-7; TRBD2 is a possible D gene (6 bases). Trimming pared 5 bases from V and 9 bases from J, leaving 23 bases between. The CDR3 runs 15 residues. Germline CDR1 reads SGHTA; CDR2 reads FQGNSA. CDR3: CASSRFTAGTWGQYF. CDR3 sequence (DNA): TGTGCCAGCAGCCGGTTTACGGCGGGGACCTGGGGGCAGTACTTC.